This T cell receptor beta chain was observed in a study of blood T cell repertoires in COVID-19. Turning to the study itself: The samples span acute and convalescent COVID-19 from the United States, Italy and Spain.

The germline gives CDR1 SGHNT, CDR2 YYREEE (reference sequence). This CDR3 spans 14 amino acids. The J segment lost 3 bases and the V segment lost 10 bases, leaving 13 bases of the junction unmatched. In the source study's methods: Using reference gene primer amplification, nucleated cell counts were estimated. The data were produced by immunoSEQ multiplex PCR, yet TCRdb's version contains in-frame clones alone and is incomplete. The DNA gave D and trimming, while V, J and clone size come from that table. The table records 250,000 to 300,000 clones, about 89% of them present only once. The sample taken for sequencing was peripheral blood. The receptor's source is a woman between 55 and 75 years old with acute or convalescent COVID-19. The chain employs TRBV5-4 and TRBJ2-7; TRBD2 matches 7 bases. The CDR3, as DNA: TGTGCCGCGTCGGGGAGGGATTCGTTCTACGAGCAGTACTTC. Amino acid sequence: CAASGRDSFYEQYF.